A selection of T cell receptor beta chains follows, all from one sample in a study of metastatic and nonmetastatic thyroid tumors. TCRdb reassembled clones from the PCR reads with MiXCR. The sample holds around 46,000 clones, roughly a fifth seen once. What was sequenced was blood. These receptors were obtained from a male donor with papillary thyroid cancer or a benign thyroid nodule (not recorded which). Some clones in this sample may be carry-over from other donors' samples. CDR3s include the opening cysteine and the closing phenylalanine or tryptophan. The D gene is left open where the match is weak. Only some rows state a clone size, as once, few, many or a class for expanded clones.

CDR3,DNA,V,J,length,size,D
CSARGLAGGNNQPQHF,TGCAGTGCTAGGGGGTTGGCCGGGGGAAACAATCAGCCCCAGCATTTT,TRBV20-1,TRBJ1-5,16,many,-
CASSFAIEGETQYF,TGTGCCAGCAGTTTTGCTATCGAGGGGGAGACCCAGTACTTC,TRBV12-3/TRBV12-4,TRBJ2-5,14,many,-
CAIRGTGLTEAFF,TGTGCCATCAGGGGAACAGGGCTCACTGAAGCTTTCTTT,TRBV10-3,TRBJ1-1,13,few,-
CASIGFYGYTF,TGTGCCAGCATTGGCTTCTATGGCTACACCTTC,TRBV28,TRBJ1-2,11,many,-
CATSREDRGRTGELFF,TGTGCCACCAGCAGGGAAGACAGGGGGAGGACCGGGGAGCTGTTTTTT,TRBV15,TRBJ2-2,16,many,TRBD1
CASSSGANSGNTIYF,TGTGCCAGCAGTTCAGGGGCCAACTCTGGAAACACCATATATTTT,TRBV12-3/TRBV12-4,TRBJ1-3,15,many,-
CAWDLGTAEPPAFF,TGTGCCTGGGACCTCGGGACAGCTGAACCCCCAGCTTTCTTT,TRBV30,TRBJ1-1,14,-,TRBD1
CASSPLGLRSVHNEQFF,TGTGCCAGCAGCCCTCTGGGGTTGAGAAGTGTCCACAATGAGCAGTTCTTC,TRBV11-1,TRBJ2-1,17,once,-
CASSYKGGQGVHYGYTF,TGTGCCAGCAGTTACAAGGGGGGACAGGGAGTACACTATGGCTACACCTTC,TRBV6-6,TRBJ1-2,17,many,TRBD1
CASSLTRAAYEQYF,TGTGCCAGCAGTTTGACCCGGGCTGCCTACGAGCAGTACTTC,TRBV27,TRBJ2-7,14,many,-
CASSLDGVGSSTDTQYF,TGCGCCAGCAGCTTGGACGGGGTAGGGTCTAGCACAGATACGCAGTATTTT,TRBV5-1,TRBJ2-3,17,many,-
CASSGTGTLYEQYF,TGTGCCAGCAGCGGGACCGGGACCCTCTACGAGCAGTACTTC,TRBV3-1,TRBJ2-7,14,few,-
CASSFFSAGIYEQYF,TGTGCCAGCAGTTTCTTCTCGGCAGGTATCTACGAGCAGTACTTC,TRBV12-3/TRBV12-4,TRBJ2-7,15,few,-
CASILDSVANVLTF,TGTGCCAGCATTCTGGATTCTGTGGCCAACGTCCTGACTTTC,TRBV6-1,TRBJ2-6,14,-,-
CASSLARDRDEKLFF,TGTGCCAGCAGTTTAGCCCGGGACAGGGACGAAAAACTGTTTTTT,TRBV28,TRBJ1-4,15,many,TRBD1
CASSLPGGYEQFF,TGTGCCAGCAGTTTGCCGGGAGGCTATGAGCAGTTCTTC,TRBV27,TRBJ2-1,13,many,TRBD2
CASSPPSNRNTEAFF,TGTGCCAGCTCACCACCGTCTAATCGGAACACTGAAGCTTTCTTT,TRBV18,TRBJ1-1,15,many,-
CAWGQNEQFF,TGTGCCTGGGGACAGAATGAGCAGTTCTTC,TRBV30,TRBJ2-1,10,-,-
CASSPRSGTGELFF,TGTGCCAGCAGCCCGAGGAGTGGCACCGGGGAGCTGTTTTTT,TRBV9,TRBJ2-2,14,-,-
CASRYRSTYEQYF,TGCGCCAGCAGGTACAGGTCAACCTACGAGCAGTACTTC,TRBV5-1,TRBJ2-7,13,-,-
CASSLGLAGGSTDTQYF,TGTGCCAGCAGTTTGGGACTAGCGGGAGGGAGCACAGATACGCAGTATTTT,TRBV12-3/TRBV12-4,TRBJ2-3,17,few,TRBD2
CASRVRGQQQHF,TGTGCCAGCAGAGTGAGAGGGCAGCAACAGCATTTT,TRBV6-1,TRBJ1-5,12,-,-
CASSLENRGREQYF,TGTGCCAGCAGCTTAGAAAACAGGGGGCGCGAGCAGTACTTC,TRBV7-9,TRBJ2-7,14,many,TRBD1
CASRTGLNEQYF,TGCGCCAGCAGAACAGGGCTGAACGAGCAGTACTTC,TRBV5-1,TRBJ2-7,12,few,-
CASSPGGSVVLMNTEAFF,TGCGCCAGCAGCCCTGGGGGTTCTGTGGTTTTAATGAACACTGAAGCTTTCTTT,TRBV5-1,TRBJ1-1,18,-,-
CASSLGAGSGNTIYF,TGTGCCAGCAGCTTGGGAGCAGGTTCTGGAAACACCATATATTTT,TRBV5-4,TRBJ1-3,15,many,-
CASSYSGGGSQHF,TGTGCCAGCAGTTACTCCGGGGGGGGATCCCAGCATTTT,TRBV6-5,TRBJ1-5,13,many,-
CASSSGQGTGELFF,TGCGCCAGCAGCTCGGGACAGGGAACCGGGGAGCTGTTTTTT,TRBV5-1,TRBJ2-2,14,-,TRBD1
CATSAGQGVATNEKLFF,TGTGCCACCAGTGCGGGACAGGGGGTTGCAACTAATGAAAAACTGTTTTTT,TRBV24-1,TRBJ1-4,17,once,TRBD1
CASTPGGGRVETQSF,TGTGCCAGCACTCCTGGGGGGGGCCGGGTAGAGACGCAGTCTTTT,TRBV11-1,TRBJ2-3,15,once,-
CASSTGQRRTEAFF,TGTGCCAGCAGTACCGGACAGAGGAGGACTGAAGCTTTCTTT,TRBV6-1,TRBJ1-1,14,many,-
CASRTNTGNTEAFF,TGTGCCAGCCGCACAAATACAGGGAACACTGAAGCTTTCTTT,TRBV27,TRBJ1-1,14,many,-
CASSLILPGWTGELFF,TGTGCCAGCAGTTTAATACTCCCGGGGTGGACCGGGGAGCTGTTTTTT,TRBV12-3/TRBV12-4,TRBJ2-2,16,many,-
CASSRGMANTEAFF,TGTGCCAGCTCACGGGGGATGGCGAACACTGAAGCTTTCTTT,TRBV18,TRBJ1-1,14,-,-
CSAIRGLAGGAGYF,TGCAGTGCTATTAGAGGACTAGCGGGAGGCGCGGGGTATTTT,TRBV20-1,TRBJ2-3,14,-,TRBD2
CASSLVEGGACYTF,TGTGCCAGCAGTTTGGTTGAGGGGGGTGCGTGCTACACCTTC,TRBV12-3/TRBV12-4,TRBJ1-2,14,-,-
CASSFGGNQPQHF,TGTGCCAGTTCATTCGGGGGCAATCAGCCCCAGCATTTT,TRBV18,TRBJ1-5,13,few,-
CASSTEEKLFF,TGTGCCAGCAGTACGGAGGAAAAACTGTTTTTT,TRBV28,TRBJ1-4,11,many,-
CASSPDLYNSPLHF,TGTGCCAGCAGCCCGGACCTCTATAATTCACCCCTCCACTTT,TRBV14,TRBJ1-6,14,many,-
CSARDHRTGNHGELFF,TGCAGTGCTAGAGATCACCGGACAGGGAATCACGGGGAGCTGTTTTTT,TRBV20-1,TRBJ2-2,16,many,TRBD1
CASSSSITDTQYF,TGTGCCAGCAGCTCGTCGATCACAGATACGCAGTATTTT,TRBV7-9,TRBJ2-3,13,many,-
CASSSSPDSSYEQYF,TGTGCCAGCAGTTCCTCGCCGGACAGCTCCTACGAGCAGTACTTC,TRBV27,TRBJ2-7,15,many,-
CATSRDGGSGAETQYF,TGTGCCACCAGCAGAGATGGAGGTAGCGGAGCCGAGACGCAGTATTTT,TRBV15,TRBJ2-3,16,-,-
CASTPTTGSETQYF,TGTGCCAGCACTCCCACGACAGGTTCAGAGACCCAGTACTTC,TRBV25-1,TRBJ2-5,14,many,-
CASSFTGRVSHEQFF,TGTGCCAGCAGTTTCACCGGCCGGGTGAGCCATGAGCAGTTCTTC,TRBV28,TRBJ2-1,15,few,-
CASSPRLYGREAYEQYF,TGCGCCAGCAGCCCCCGTCTTTATGGGCGGGAGGCCTACGAGCAGTACTTC,TRBV4-1,TRBJ2-7,17,-,TRBD2
CASSPGQGGAFF,TGTGCCAGCAGCCCGGGACAGGGTGGCGCTTTCTTT,TRBV7-3,TRBJ1-1,12,many,TRBD1
CASSQGLAGGQNEQFF,TGTGCCAGCAGCCAAGGGTTGGCGGGAGGGCAAAATGAGCAGTTCTTC,TRBV4-2,TRBJ2-1,16,-,TRBD2
CASSVGTVSYEQYF,TGTGCCAGCAGTGTCGGGACAGTCTCCTACGAGCAGTACTTC,TRBV2,TRBJ2-7,14,-,TRBD1
CASSPVTQGGDEQYF,TGTGCCAGCAGCCCAGTGACGCAGGGGGGTGACGAGCAGTACTTC,TRBV5-6,TRBJ2-7,15,-,-
CASSPAGGHQPQHF,TGTGCCAGCTCACCAGCAGGGGGCCATCAGCCCCAGCATTTT,TRBV18,TRBJ1-5,14,many,TRBD1
CASSPRLVGNEQFF,TGTGCCAGCAGCCCCCGGCTAGTCGGTAATGAGCAGTTCTTC,TRBV5-4,TRBJ2-1,14,many,-
CASSYSAGGLQETQYF,TGTGCCAGCAGTTACTCGGCAGGGGGACTCCAAGAGACCCAGTACTTC,TRBV6-6,TRBJ2-5,16,many,-
CSARSSGGIRDTQYF,TGCAGTGCTAGATCCAGCGGGGGGATACGGGATACGCAGTATTTT,TRBV20-1,TRBJ2-3,15,-,TRBD2
CSALTPSGLFGGYYGYTF,TGCAGTGCTCTCACTCCCTCGGGACTCTTTGGGGGGTACTATGGCTACACCTTC,TRBV20-1,TRBJ1-2,18,many,-
CATSQISPTGELFF,TGTGCCACCAGTCAAATTAGTCCCACCGGGGAGCTGTTTTTT,TRBV24-1,TRBJ2-2,14,many,-
CASSLYVGTQYF,TGTGCCAGCAGCTTATATGTCGGAACGCAGTATTTT,TRBV5-8,TRBJ2-3,12,-,-
CASSFRQGAGTQYF,TGTGCCAGCAGTTTCCGACAGGGGGCTGGGACCCAGTACTTC,TRBV6-5,TRBJ2-5,14,few,TRBD1
CASSTGGARGYTF,TGTGCCAGCAGTACGGGGGGGGCGAGAGGCTACACCTTC,TRBV5-5,TRBJ1-2,13,-,-